Sequencing of this T cell receptor beta chain was carried out in a study of early T cells in non-severe SARS-CoV-2 infection (dated by TCRdb to 2020 to 2022). Regarding the study in general: Because TCR sequencing relied on bulk RNA taken from unsorted whole blood, pairing of alpha and beta chains was not possible. Broad study findings and their caveats: VDJdb matching was skewed toward anti-spike CD8 responses, so virus-specific expansions were likely underestimated and private and CD4 specificities were missed.

This clonotype has a count of ten or more. Which antigen it targets is not known. No base-level quality is on record; no much larger clone is a single base apart. The germline V and J ends show losses of 2 bases and 4 bases respectively, and no gene match explains 9 bases of the junction. CDR1 and CDR2 are read off the germline V gene as SGDLS and YYNGEE. The CDR3 contains 17 residues, cysteine and phenylalanine counted. The DNA shown is the 51-base CDR3, in frame from base 1. Set within a cohort of healthcare workers in London, UK, this nested case-control study involved weekly PCR testing of nasopharyngeal swabs along with blood sampling. Healthcare workers were recruited during the week of the UK lockdown, between 23 and 31 March 2020, and followed weekly for up to about 15 weeks. The library was generated by 5' RACE. Sequencing relied on a NextSeq 500. Unique molecular identifiers were attached to individual cDNA molecules in the TCR library protocol so that sequencing error and PCR bias could be corrected. Sequencing covered both TCR alpha and beta chains, and within each sample the abundances of alpha and beta sequences were tightly co-correlated. The original pipeline was this. Decombinator V4 was used to annotate the V gene, J gene and CDR3 of the TCR sequences. Expanded TCRs were defined as changing significantly between any two time points under a Poisson model with p below 0.0001. Abundances of TCRs were expressed as counts per million after normalisation to the total number of TCRs sequenced in each sample. TRAV1-2 paired with TRAJ12, TRAJ20 or TRAJ33 defined MAIT TCRs, while TRAV10 paired with TRAJ18 defined iNKT TCRs. VDJdb, accessed 1 November 2021, was searched for CMV, EBV and SARS-CoV-2 annotated TCRs, excluding TCRs annotated for multiple antigens. Clones were called with MiXCR by TCRdb after fastp trimmed the public reads at Q25, and only in-frame beta chains were retained. Each CDR3 protein appears once, grouped with its most common genes and DNA. V and J calls and clone size were set by TCRdb, not the authors. For this sample there are fewer than 85,000 distinct CDR3 sequences; 9.5% to 15% appear just once. Approximately 5% of the sample is in the top ten clones.

The TCR originated in an adult who was a healthcare worker with PCR-confirmed SARS-CoV-2 infection or an uninfected control (not recorded which). Source material: whole blood. Recombination linked TRBV9 to TRBJ2-1; TRBD2 matches 10 bases in the middle. The CDR3 sequence is CASSVKKAGGVYNEQFF. The nucleotides are TGTGCCAGCAGCGTTAAAAAAGCGGGAGGGGTATACAATGAGCAGTTCTTC.